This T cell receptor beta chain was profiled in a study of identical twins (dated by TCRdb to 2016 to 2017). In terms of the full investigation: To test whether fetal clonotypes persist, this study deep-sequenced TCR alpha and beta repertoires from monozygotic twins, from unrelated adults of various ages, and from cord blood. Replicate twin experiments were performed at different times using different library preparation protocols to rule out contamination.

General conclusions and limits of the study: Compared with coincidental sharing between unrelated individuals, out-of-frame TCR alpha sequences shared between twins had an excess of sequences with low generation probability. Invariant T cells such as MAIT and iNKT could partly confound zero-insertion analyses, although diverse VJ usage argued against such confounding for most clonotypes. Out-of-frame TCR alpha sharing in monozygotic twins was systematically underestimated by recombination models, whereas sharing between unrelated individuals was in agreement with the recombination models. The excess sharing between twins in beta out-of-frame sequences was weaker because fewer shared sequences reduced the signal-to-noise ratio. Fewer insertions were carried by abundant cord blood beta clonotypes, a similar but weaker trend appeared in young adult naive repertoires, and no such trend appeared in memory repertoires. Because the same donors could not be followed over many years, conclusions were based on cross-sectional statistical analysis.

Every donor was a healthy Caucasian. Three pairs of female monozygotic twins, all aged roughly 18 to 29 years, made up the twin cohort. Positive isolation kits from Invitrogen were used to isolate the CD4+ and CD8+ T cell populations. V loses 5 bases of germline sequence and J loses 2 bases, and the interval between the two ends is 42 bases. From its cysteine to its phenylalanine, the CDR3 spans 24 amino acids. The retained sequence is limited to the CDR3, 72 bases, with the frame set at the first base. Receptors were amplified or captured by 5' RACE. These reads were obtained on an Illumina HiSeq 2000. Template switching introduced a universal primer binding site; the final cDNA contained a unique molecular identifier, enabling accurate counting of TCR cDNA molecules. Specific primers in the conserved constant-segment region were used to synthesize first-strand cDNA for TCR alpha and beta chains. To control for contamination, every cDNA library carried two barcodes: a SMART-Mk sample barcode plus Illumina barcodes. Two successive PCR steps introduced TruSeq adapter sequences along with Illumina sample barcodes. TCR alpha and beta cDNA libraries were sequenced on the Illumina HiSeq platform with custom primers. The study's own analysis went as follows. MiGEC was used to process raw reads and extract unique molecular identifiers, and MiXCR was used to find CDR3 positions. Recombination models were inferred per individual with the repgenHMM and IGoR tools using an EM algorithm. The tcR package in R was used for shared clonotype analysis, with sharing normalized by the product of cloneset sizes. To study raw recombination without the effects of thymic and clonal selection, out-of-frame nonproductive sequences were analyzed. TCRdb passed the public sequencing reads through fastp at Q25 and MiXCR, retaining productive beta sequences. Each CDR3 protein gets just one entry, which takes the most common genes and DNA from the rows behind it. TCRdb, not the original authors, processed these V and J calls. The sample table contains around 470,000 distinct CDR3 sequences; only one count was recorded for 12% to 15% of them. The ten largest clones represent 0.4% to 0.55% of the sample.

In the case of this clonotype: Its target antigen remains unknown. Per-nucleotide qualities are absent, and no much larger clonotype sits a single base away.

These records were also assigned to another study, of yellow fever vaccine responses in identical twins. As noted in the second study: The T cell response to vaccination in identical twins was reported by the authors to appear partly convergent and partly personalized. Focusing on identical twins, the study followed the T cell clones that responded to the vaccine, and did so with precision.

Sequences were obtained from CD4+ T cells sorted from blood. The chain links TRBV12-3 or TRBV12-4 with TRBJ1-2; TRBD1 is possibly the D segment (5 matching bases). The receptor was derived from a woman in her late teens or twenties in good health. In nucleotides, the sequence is TGTGCCAGCAGTCTAGACGGGGTAGCGGGTCGCTTAGAGGAGGCTGACAGCCCAAACTATGGCTACACCTTC. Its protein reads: CASSLDGVAGRLEEADSPNYGYTF.